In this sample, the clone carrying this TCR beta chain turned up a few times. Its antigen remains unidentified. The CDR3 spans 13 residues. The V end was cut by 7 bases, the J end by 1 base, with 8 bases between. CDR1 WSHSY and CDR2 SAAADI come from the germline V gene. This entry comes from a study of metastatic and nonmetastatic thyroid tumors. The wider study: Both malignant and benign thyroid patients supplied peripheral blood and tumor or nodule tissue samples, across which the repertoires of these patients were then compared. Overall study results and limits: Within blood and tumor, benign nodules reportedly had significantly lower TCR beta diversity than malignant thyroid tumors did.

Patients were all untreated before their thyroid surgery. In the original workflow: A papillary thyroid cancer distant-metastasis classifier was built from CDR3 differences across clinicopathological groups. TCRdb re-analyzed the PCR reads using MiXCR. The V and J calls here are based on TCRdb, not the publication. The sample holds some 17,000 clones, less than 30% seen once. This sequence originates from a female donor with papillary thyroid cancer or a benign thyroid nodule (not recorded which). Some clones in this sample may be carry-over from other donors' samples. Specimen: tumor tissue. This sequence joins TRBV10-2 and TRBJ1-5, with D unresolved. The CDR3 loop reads CASTAVSNQPQHF. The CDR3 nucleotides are TGCGCCAGCACCGCAGTAAGCAATCAGCCCCAGCATTTT.